This is a list of T cell receptor beta chains from one sample in a study of Tregs in tolerant kidney transplant recipients. The assay was immunoSEQ multiplex PCR, and TCRdb's table has in-frame clones only and misses some. The sample holds about 240,000 clones, 65% to 85% seen once. The sequenced sample consisted of CD4+ T cells from blood. The receptors originated from a human donor in good health. The CDR3 runs from the conserved cysteine through the conserved F or W. The D gene is left open where the match is weak. The size field is filled for only some rows; it gives once, few, many or a size class.

j_call clone_size d_call cdr3_length v_call cdr3_nt cdr3_aa
TRBJ2-7 . TRBD2 17 TRBV5-6 TGTGCCAGCAGCTTGGGAGTCTGGCGGGAGACCCCATACGAGCAGTACTTC CASSLGVWRETPYEQYF
TRBJ1-3 . . 14 TRBV9 TGTGCCAGCAGCGGTGGGGGTTTTGGAAACACCATATATTTT CASSGGGFGNTIYF
TRBJ2-1 . . 14 TRBV29-1 TGCAGCGCCCCCAAGTTCCGGCTTGGGAATGAGCAGTTCTTC CSAPKFRLGNEQFF
TRBJ1-6 . . 16 TRBV4-1 TGCGCCAGCAGCCTCCCCCCCCCGGGCTTCAATTCACCCCTCCACTTT CASSLPPPGFNSPLHF
TRBJ1-1 . . 13 TRBV6-6 TGTGCCAGCAGTGGAAAGGATGTCACTGAAGCTTTCTTT CASSGKDVTEAFF
TRBJ2-2 few . 14 TRBV2 TGTGCCAGCAACTTAGGGCGGGCCACCGGGGAGCTGTTTTTT CASNLGRATGELFF
TRBJ1-1 . . 12 TRBV5-6 TGTGCCAGCAGCTTGGCAAGGGGTGAAGCTTTCTTT CASSLARGEAFF
TRBJ2-3 . . 15 TRBV19 TGTGCCAGTAGTCCTCTAAGGGGGAGCACAGATACGCAGTATTTT CASSPLRGSTDTQYF
TRBJ1-1 . . 15 TRBV6-5 TGTGCCAGCAGCCACCGGGGGACGGCCGACACTGAAGCTTTCTTT CASSHRGTADTEAFF
TRBJ1-1 . TRBD1 15 TRBV5-1 TGCGCCAGCAGCTTAGCGGGACAGGGTGGGTCTGAAGCTTTCTTT CASSLAGQGGSEAFF
TRBJ2-5 . TRBD2 13 TRBV5-1 TGCGCCAGCAGCTTGGGACTAGCGGGGTCGAAGTACTTC CASSLGLAGSKYF
TRBJ2-4 . . 14 TRBV18 TGTGCCAGCTCACCACCGAGGGATCCGTACATTCAGTACTTC CASSPPRDPYIQYF
TRBJ2-7 . . 16 TRBV30 TGTGCCTGGATCCCCCGATCAGGGAAGGGTCCCTACGAGCAGTACTTC CAWIPRSGKGPYEQYF
TRBJ1-1 few . 15 TRBV18 TGTGCCAGCTCACCTTTCGACAGATCGAACGCTGAAGCTTTCTTT CASSPFDRSNAEAFF
TRBJ1-3 . . 14 TRBV6-1 TGTGCCAGCAGTAACGACAGGATTGGAAACACCATATATTTT CASSNDRIGNTIYF
TRBJ2-7 . . 14 TRBV7-8 TGTGCCAGCAGCTTAGCGCGGGGCCCCTACGAGCAGTACTTC CASSLARGPYEQYF
TRBJ2-1 . TRBD1 23 TRBV9 TGTGCCAGCAGCTTTCCACAGGGGAAATCGATCCAGTCAAGCGACGCCCCCTACAATGAGCAGTTCTTC CASSFPQGKSIQSSDAPYNEQFF
TRBJ1-3 . TRBD1 15 TRBV18 TGTGCCAGCTCACCACAGGGGGCAGGTGGAAACACCATATATTTT CASSPQGAGGNTIYF
TRBJ2-7 . . 14 TRBV5-1 TGCGCCAGCAGCCCGGACTGGGGTTCGACGGAGCAGTACTTC CASSPDWGSTEQYF
TRBJ2-2 . TRBD2 20 TRBV9 TGTGCCAGCAGCGTTTCCGGGCTACTAGCGGGAGGGCCCGGCACCGGGGAGCTGTTTTTT CASSVSGLLAGGPGTGELFF
TRBJ2-1 . . 14 TRBV5-1 TGCGCCAGCAGCTTGGAGGGAGACAACAATGAGCAGTTCTTC CASSLEGDNNEQFF
TRBJ2-3 . . 14 TRBV5-4 TGTGCCAGCAGCTTTCAGGCCGGAACAGATACGCAGTATTTT CASSFQAGTDTQYF
TRBJ1-3 . TRBD1 16 TRBV4-1 TGCGCCAGCAGCCTGAGCCCCGGGACAGGGGAGAACACCATATATTTT CASSLSPGTGENTIYF
TRBJ2-7 once TRBD2 15 TRBV5-4 TGTGCCAGCAGCCGTCCGGGACTAGGGGGTTTCGAGCAGTACTTC CASSRPGLGGFEQYF
TRBJ1-1 . . 15 TRBV6-1 TGTGCCAGCAGTGAAAGCGGAGGGGTTATCACTGAAGCTTTCTTT CASSESGGVITEAFF
TRBJ2-1 once TRBD2 18 TRBV11-3 TGTGCCAGCAGCTTAGGTTATGCGGGAGGGGACTCCTACAATGAGCAGTTCTTC CASSLGYAGGDSYNEQFF
TRBJ2-2 few . 14 TRBV18 TGTGCCAGCTCACCGGCCGCGAACACCGGGGAGCTGTTTTTT CASSPAANTGELFF
TRBJ1-1 . . 16 TRBV5-6 TGTGCCAGCAGCTGGGGGGCAGGGCCGAAGAACACTGAAGCTTTCTTT CASSWGAGPKNTEAFF
TRBJ1-3 few TRBD1 16 TRBV7-9 TGTGCCAGCAGCCCACCCCAGGGGGCAGGTGGAAACACCATATATTTT CASSPPQGAGGNTIYF
TRBJ2-4 . . 13 TRBV6-1 TGTGCCAGCACGATTAGCGGCCAAAACATTCAGTACTTC CASTISGQNIQYF
TRBJ2-1 . . 16 TRBV2 TGTGCCAGCAGTGAATTTGGCGGGGCAGCCTACAATGAGCAGTTCTTC CASSEFGGAAYNEQFF
TRBJ2-3 . TRBD2 14 TRBV5-1 TGCGCCAGCAGCGTGCGGGGGGCGGGAGATACGCAGTATTTT CASSVRGAGDTQYF
TRBJ1-2 . . 12 TRBV2 TGTGCCAGCAGCGGAGGGAAAGTAGGCTACACCTTC CASSGGKVGYTF
TRBJ2-3 . . 17 TRBV7-8 TGTGCCAGCAGCTTACGCCGAGGACAGACACGCACAGATACGCAGTATTTT CASSLRRGQTRTDTQYF
TRBJ2-7 . . 12 TRBV29-1 TGCAGCGTTGCGGGGGGCGGCTACGAGCAGTACTTC CSVAGGGYEQYF
TRBJ2-5 . . 17 TRBV5-1 TGCGCCAGCAGCTTAGGATCCCTAGCTGGCTCGAGGGATACCCAGTACTTC CASSLGSLAGSRDTQYF
TRBJ2-7 . . 15 TRBV5-1 TGCGCCAGCAGCTTGGTTGGTCCAAGCTCCTACGAGCAGTACTTC CASSLVGPSSYEQYF
TRBJ2-2 . TRBD1 17 TRBV7-9 TGTGCCAGCAGCTTAGGCCTCCGGGACAGGGGGGCCGGGGAGCTGTTTTTT CASSLGLRDRGAGELFF
TRBJ2-7 . . 16 TRBV7-9 TGTGCCTGCAGCGTCCCGGGTAACACTCCCACCCACGAGCAGTACTTC CACSVPGNTPTHEQYF